One and the same sample provided the 2 T cell receptor beta chains below, sequenced in a study of T cells in Graves' hyperthyroidism and ophthalmopathy. Researchers took RNA transcripts and amplified the TCR beta CDR3 regions from them. HTBI primers were employed in a first-round RT-PCR of the TCR CDR3. A single record per CDR3 protein comes from TCRdb applying MiXCR to the multiplex PCR reads. The sample lists 300,000 or so distinct CDR3 sequences, roughly a fifth seen once, with 50% in the top ten. Sequenced: blood. All receptors come from a woman in her forties or fifties with Graves' hyperthyroidism.

This clonotype was observed a few times. This CDR3 reads CASSLRPRSSYEQYF. The DNA of the CDR3 is TGTGCCAGCAGCTTGCGTCCGAGGAGCTCCTACGAGCAGTACTTC. The chain has TRBV7-2 and TRBJ2-7; D call uncertain. The CDR3 consists of 15 residues. Trimming removed 3 bases from V and 0 bases from J, with 12 bases in between. The germline V gene encodes CDR1 SGHTA and CDR2 FQGNSA.

This clonotype was seen ten or more times. The V gene is TRBV3-1, the J gene TRBJ2-2; TRBD2 is a possible D gene (6 bases). The V end was cut by 3 bases, the J end by 1 base, with 6 bases between. This CDR3 is 14 amino acids long. CDR1 is LGHDT, CDR2 YNNKEL, per germline (reference sequence). CDR3 nucleotides: TGTGCCAGCAGCCAGCGGGAGAACACCGGGGAGCTGTTTTTT. Its translation: CASSQRENTGELFF.